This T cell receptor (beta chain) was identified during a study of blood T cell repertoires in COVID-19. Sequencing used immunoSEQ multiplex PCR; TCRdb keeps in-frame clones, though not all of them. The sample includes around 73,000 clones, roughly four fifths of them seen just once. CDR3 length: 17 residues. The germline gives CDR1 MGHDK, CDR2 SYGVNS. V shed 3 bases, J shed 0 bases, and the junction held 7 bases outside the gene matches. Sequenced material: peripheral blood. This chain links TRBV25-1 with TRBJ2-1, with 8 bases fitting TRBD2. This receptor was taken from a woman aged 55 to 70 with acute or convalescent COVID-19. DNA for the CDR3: TGTGCCAGCAGTGATCCAAGCGGGGGTCTCTCCTACAATGAGCAGTTCTTC. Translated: CASSDPSGGLSYNEQFF.